The clone carrying this TCR beta chain was counted ten times or more. The antigen is undetermined. There are 14 residues in the CDR3. Trimming removed 7 bases from V and 7 bases from J, with 20 bases in between. Germline V CDR1 and CDR2: DFQATT, SNEGSKA (reference sequence). The entry originates in a study of identical twins. General observations from the study: Zero-insertion analyses were open to partial confounding by invariant MAIT and iNKT cells. Beta clonotypes that were abundant in cord blood contained fewer insertions, a pattern absent from memory repertoires. Models underestimated out-of-frame TCR alpha sharing in monozygotic twins.

Unique molecular identifiers were present on the cDNA, and a universal primer site came from template switching. MiXCR, applied by TCRdb to the 5' RACE reads, yields one record per CDR3 protein. Altogether hundreds of thousands of distinct CDR3 sequences are present, roughly 6% being singletons, with the ten largest covering around 2%. The clonotype originates from a man between 18 and 29 years old in good health. Specimen: naive T cells sorted from blood. The chain is built from TRBV20-1 and TRBJ2-1; D may be TRBD2 (5 bases). DNA for the CDR3: TGCAGTGTTAACCCGGGAACTAGTGTAAATGAGCAGTTCTTC. Its translation is CSVNPGTSVNEQFF.